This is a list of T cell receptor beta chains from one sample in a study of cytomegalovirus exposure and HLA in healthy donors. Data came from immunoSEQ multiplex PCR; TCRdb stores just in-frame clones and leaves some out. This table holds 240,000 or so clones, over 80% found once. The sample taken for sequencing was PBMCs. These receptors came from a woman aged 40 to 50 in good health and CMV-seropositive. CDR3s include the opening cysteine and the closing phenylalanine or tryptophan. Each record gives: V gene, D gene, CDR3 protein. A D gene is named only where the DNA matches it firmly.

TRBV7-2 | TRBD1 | CASSLDPGTANYREQFF
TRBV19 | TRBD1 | CASSMPDRSNGYTF
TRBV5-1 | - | CASSLGGMTVLSSYNEQFF
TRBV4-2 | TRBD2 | CASSRHGTSGSSDTQYF
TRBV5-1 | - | CASSPFTGEPLHF
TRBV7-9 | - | CASSLAGNTIYF
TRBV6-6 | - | CASSYSAPSSGYTF
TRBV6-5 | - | CASRQGANTGELFF
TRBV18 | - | CASSQDGGRGTEAFF
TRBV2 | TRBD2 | CASSEGLAGGGWDEQFF
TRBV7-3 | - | CASSLGGHTEAFF
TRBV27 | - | CASSALLQGETQYF
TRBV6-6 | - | CASTRDSGANVLTF
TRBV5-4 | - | CASSPQRGTDTQYF
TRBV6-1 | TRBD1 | CASHPGQSSEQYF
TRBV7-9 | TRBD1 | CASSLSGQSNYEQYF
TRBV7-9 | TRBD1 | CASSLVTGGYEQYF
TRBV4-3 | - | CASSQDWQGIGNTIYF
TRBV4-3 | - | CASSQDAGVGGYTF
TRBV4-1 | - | CASSQERQNTEAFF
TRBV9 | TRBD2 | CASSVSGRRADTQYF
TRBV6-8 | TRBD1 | CASSYSDRSNQPQHF